These 26 T cell receptor beta chains share one sample of origin, sequenced in a study of T cell responses to AZD1222 COVID-19 vaccine. The table came from immunoSEQ multiplex PCR; TCRdb's copy has only in-frame clones and leaves some out. This sample has 100,000 to 150,000 clones; under 90% occur once, and the top ten carry about a fifth. The sample here was peripheral blood, taken on day 0 of AZD1222 vaccination. These receptors were obtained from an adult in good health.

The V call is TRBV7-2, the J call TRBJ2-7; the match to TRBD1 covers 7 bases. This CDR3 has 14 amino acids. The junction had 10 bases not matched to a gene; V was cut back by 5 bases and J by 6 bases. Germline V gene data show CDR1 as SGHTA and CDR2 as FQGNSA. This CDR3 reads CASSIDRVQGEQYF. CDR3 nucleotides: TGTGCCAGCAGCATCGACAGGGTCCAGGGCGAGCAGTACTTC. The entire variable domain, with the rest obtained from reference TRBV7-2 and TRBJ2-7, is as follows: GAGVSQSPSNKVTEKGKDVELRCDPISGHTALYWYRQSLGQGLEFLIYFQGNSAPDKSGLPSDRFSAERTGGSVSTLTIQRTQQEDSAVYLCASSIDRVQGEQYFGPGTRLTVT.

The chain has TRBV28 and TRBJ2-7, with D possibly being TRBD2 (6 bases). The CDR3 loop spans 14 amino acids. Germline V CDR1 and CDR2: MDHEN, SYDVKM. With 6 bases removed from V and 2 bases from J, the gap between germline ends came to 14 bases. CDR3: CASRSGTPAYEQYF. In DNA, the CDR3 is TGTGCCAGCAGGTCCGGGACTCCTGCCTACGAGCAGTACTTC.

This clone was seen only a few times. This chain links TRBV7-9 with TRBJ2-1; TRBD2 might be the D (5 bases). Trimming took off 1 base at V and 15 bases at J, with 16 bases between the two ends. CDR1 and CDR2 from the germline V gene are SEHNR and FQNEAQ (reference sequence). The CDR3 has 13 amino acids. CDR3 nucleotides: TGTGCCAGCAGCTTAGGTACCGGTGCGGGCGGGTTCTTC. Residues: CASSLGTGAGGFF.

V and J are TRBV5-1 and TRBJ2-3; D uncertain. The germline V gene encodes CDR1 SGHRS and CDR2 YFSETQ. This CDR3 region has 12 residues. V shed 4 bases and J shed 5 bases, with 8 bases lying between them. This CDR3 is CASSPQRDTQYF. The CDR3 DNA follows: TGCGCCAGCAGCCCCCAGAGAGATACGCAGTATTTT.

This clone showed up just once. The J gene is TRBJ1-3, the V gene TRBV10-3; perhaps TRBD1 as D (5 bases). This CDR3 spans 13 amino acids. V shed 8 bases and J shed 4 bases, with 12 bases lying between them. Germline V gene data show CDR1 as ENHRY and CDR2 as SYGVKD. The CDR3, as DNA: TGTGCCATCCGCAGGGCCGCGGGAAACACCATATATTTT. It specifies CAIRRAAGNTIYF.

The chain combines TRBV7-3 with TRBJ2-7; 10 bases agree with TRBD1. This CDR3 spans 15 amino acids. J was trimmed by 7 bases and V by 5 bases; bases with no gene match: 11. The V gene's germline CDR1 is SGHTA and CDR2 FQGTGA. CDR3 sequence (DNA): TGTGCCAGCAGCCCAGACAGGGGGCTAATTTCAGAGCAGTACTTC. Encoded protein: CASSPDRGLISEQYF.

Only one count was recorded for this clone. V is TRBV7-9 and J is TRBJ1-2; 7 nucleotides match TRBD1. Losses at the gene ends were 0 bases for V and 7 bases for J; bases not matched to a gene: 11. CDR1 and CDR2 (germline): SEHNR, FQNEAQ (reference sequence). The CDR3 has 16 residues. Here the CDR3 DNA reads TGTGCCAGCAGCTTAGCGAGGGAGGGGGCCCTCTTTGGCTACACCTTC. Amino acid sequence: CASSLAREGALFGYTF.

The chain is built from TRBV6-6 and TRBJ1-2, with D possibly TRBD1 on 6 matching bases. This CDR3 is built from 15 residues. The V and J ends lost 4 bases and 0 bases respectively, with 12 bases between them. Germline-derived CDR1 and CDR2 are MNHNY and SVGAGI (reference sequence). The CDR3 spells CASSSQGGTNYGYTF. DNA of the CDR3: TGTGCCAGCAGTTCACAGGGAGGAACTAACTATGGCTACACCTTC.

The sample holds a few counts of this clone. The chain is built from TRBV14 and TRBJ1-1, with D possibly TRBD1 on 5 matching bases. This CDR3 region has 14 residues. Per the germline V gene, CDR1 is SGHDN and CDR2 is FVKESK. V was trimmed by 5 bases and J by 6 bases, leaving 16 bases between them. The DNA for the CDR3 is TGTGCCAGCAGCGTGCGAGGGACCGCCGCTGAAGCTTTCTTT. This codes for CASSVRGTAAEAFF.

This chain joins TRBV27 and TRBJ1-6; 7 bases are shared with TRBD1. V shed 3 bases, J shed 6 bases, and the junction held 5 bases outside the gene matches. The CDR3 totals 15 residues. Germline loops: CDR1 MNHEY, CDR2 SMNVEV (reference sequence). The CDR3 loop is CASSFGQVFNSPLHF. CDR3 bases: TGTGCCAGCAGTTTCGGACAGGTCTTTAATTCACCCCTCCACTTT.

The chain uses TRBV14 and TRBJ1-1; weak D call: TRBD1 (6 bases). The germline V and J ends were trimmed by 1 base and 4 bases, with 10 bases remaining between them. Per the germline V gene, CDR1 is SGHDN and CDR2 is FVKESK. The CDR3 contains 14 residues. The CDR3 loop reads CASSQVRGGTEAFF. The CDR3, as DNA: TGTGCCAGCAGCCAAGTGAGGGGGGGCACTGAAGCTTTCTTT. Full variable domain (missing parts from reference TRBV14 and TRBJ1-1): EAGVTQFPSHSVIEKGQTVTLRCDPISGHDNLYWYRRVMGKEIKFLLHFVKESKQDESGMPNNRFLAERTGGTYSTLKVQPAELEDSGVYFCASSQVRGGTEAFFGQGTRLTVV.

About this clone itself: A junction end diverges from the germline sequence, so it may reflect a read error. DNA for the CDR3: TGCGCCAGCAGAGAGTCAGGTTCAGGGGCCGGCGGGGAGCTGTTTTTT. This gives the protein CASRESGSGAGGELFF. V and J are TRBV10-2 and TRBJ2-2; maybe TRBD1 (6 bases). This CDR3 contains 16 residues. Per germline, CDR1 WSHSY and CDR2 SAAADI.

This clone occurred once. The chain combines TRBV28 with TRBJ1-2; 7 nucleotides line up with TRBD1. Per germline, CDR1 MDHEN and CDR2 SYDVKM. V dropped 4 bases and J dropped 2; count of bases not matched to a gene: 22. The CDR3 loop spans 20 amino acids. CDR3 DNA: TGTGCCAGCAGTTCCGCCTCCCTTGCCGGGACAGCGTTGGGAAACTATGGCTACACCTTC. Its translation is CASSSASLAGTALGNYGYTF.

To note about this clone: In the same sample, other DNA sequences code for this CDR3. The gene calls are TRBV12-3 or TRBV12-4 and TRBJ2-5; D is unclear. The CDR3 is 11 residues long. Trimming took off 3 bases at V and 4 bases at J, with 3 bases between the two ends. In DNA, the CDR3 is TGTGCCAGCAGTTTGGGAGAGACCCAGTACTTC. Its translation is CASSLGETQYF.

The chain's CDR3 is CASNAGRGGELFF. DNA of the CDR3: TGTGCCAGCAATGCGGGGAGGGGCGGGGAGCTGTTTTTT. The chain has TRBV2 and TRBJ2-2; TRBD2 agrees at 7 bases. Germline V lookup: CDR1 SNHLY, CDR2 FYNNEI. Unmatched junction bases numbered 6, after V lost 7 bases and J lost 7 bases. The CDR3 spans 13 residues.

The chain links TRBV12-5 to TRBJ2-3, with D unclear. The CDR3 totals 11 residues. Germline CDR1 and CDR2: LGHNT and FRNRAP. Trimming cost V 5 bases and J 4 bases, with 4 bases left between them. CDR3 residues: CASGEADTQYF. DNA for the CDR3: TGTGCTAGTGGTGAAGCAGATACGCAGTATTTT.

The V and J genes are TRBV12-3 or TRBV12-4 and TRBJ2-7; the D is unclear. The CDR3 loop spans 13 amino acids. The V gene lost 10 bases and the J gene lost 2 bases, with 15 bases spanning the gap. The CDR3 DNA is TGTGCCACTCATAGTCAGCAAGCCTACGAGCAGTACTTC. Translation: CATHSQQAYEQYF.

V usage is TRBV3-1 (or the pseudogene TRBV3-2) and J usage is TRBJ1-4; 7 bases map to TRBD1. Trimming took 0 bases from V and 8 from J; bases not matched to a gene: 6. The CDR3 runs to 15 residues. CDR1 is LGHDT, CDR2 YNNKEL, per germline (reference sequence). The CDR3 DNA sequence: TGTGCCAGCAGCCAAGATTACAGGGGATGGGAAAAACTGTTTTTT. Amino acid sequence: CASSQDYRGWEKLFF.

V and J are TRBV7-3 and TRBJ2-7, with D uncertain. Per germline, CDR1 SGHTA and CDR2 FQGTGA. This CDR3 contains 13 residues. Trimming pared 2 bases from V and 3 bases from J, leaving 8 bases between. The CDR3 nucleotides are TGTGCCAGCAGCTTACACAGTTTCTACGAGCAGTACTTC. Its protein is CASSLHSFYEQYF.

This sequence joins TRBV6-5 and TRBJ2-7, with TRBD1 matching over 8 bases. The CDR3 has 14 residues. Germline V CDR1 and CDR2: MNHEY, SVGAGI. The V and J ends lost 5 bases and 3 bases, in that order; junction bases with no gene match: 6. Here the CDR3 reads CASSPRTGLYEQYF. Here the CDR3 DNA reads TGTGCCAGCAGTCCCCGGACAGGGCTCTACGAGCAGTACTTC.

The chain employs TRBV18 and TRBJ2-1; D is possibly TRBD1 or TRBD2 (5 bases each). V gave up 3 bases and J gave up 4 bases, with 19 bases separating them. This CDR3 is 17 amino acids long. Germline V gene lookup returns CDR1 KGHSH and CDR2 LQKENI. CDR3 residues: CASSPTPGRPAYNEQFF. As DNA, the CDR3 is TGTGCCAGCTCACCGACTCCGGGACGTCCAGCGTACAATGAGCAGTTCTTC.

Only a few counts were recorded for this clone. The chain combines TRBV28 with TRBJ2-3, with D possibly TRBD1 on 6 matching bases. Germline CDR1 is MDHEN and CDR2 is SYDVKM. The V and J ends lost 2 bases and 4 bases respectively, with 10 bases between them. The CDR3 runs to 14 residues. This CDR3 reads CASSLGQGSDTQYF. Here the CDR3 DNA reads TGTGCCAGCAGTTTAGGGCAGGGGTCAGATACGCAGTATTTT.

J is TRBJ1-2 and V is TRBV4-1; unclear D gene. This CDR3 is 18 amino acids long. The germline V and J ends were trimmed by 6 bases and 3 bases, with 26 bases remaining between them. Germline V gene data show CDR1 as MGHRA and CDR2 as YSYEKL. The CDR3 sequence is CASSPPTRHSAVDYGYTF. The CDR3 DNA reads as TGCGCCAGCAGTCCCCCAACACGCCACAGTGCCGTCGACTATGGCTACACCTTC.

This rearrangement joins TRBV28 to TRBJ1-2; 7 bases match TRBD1. The CDR3 has 14 residues. The V gene end was trimmed by 6 bases and the J gene end by 3 bases; junction bases not matched to a gene: 7. Germline V gene sequence: CDR1 MDHEN, CDR2 SYDVKM. The CDR3 loop is CASSSTGRDYGYTF. The CDR3 nucleotides are TGTGCCAGCAGCTCGACAGGGAGAGACTATGGCTACACCTTC.

The chain couples TRBV11-2 to TRBJ2-3; possibly TRBD1 for D (6 bases). The ends were cut back, 5 bases at V and 3 bases at J, with 15 bases in the middle. CDR1 is SGHAT and CDR2 is FQNNGV in the germline V gene. This CDR3 region has 15 residues. This CDR3 is CASSPGTLRTDTQYF. The CDR3 DNA follows: TGTGCCAGCAGCCCCGGGACACTCAGGACAGATACGCAGTATTTT.

This clone has a single count. The chain links TRBV6-2 or TRBV6-3 to TRBJ1-5; no definite D call. The germline V gene has CDR1 MNHEY and CDR2 SVGEGT. The ends were cut back, 6 bases at V and 9 bases at J, with 18 bases in the middle. This CDR3 comprises 14 residues. The CDR3 coding sequence is TGTGCCAGCAGCCTAGAGGCGCATCATCTGCCCCAGCATTTT. Translating it yields CASSLEAHHLPQHF.